The entry below describes one T cell receptor beta chain. Its specificity is unknown. Just one base apart from a much larger clone, this may be a read error. CDR3 regions of TCR beta were amplified from RNA transcripts. In the first round, RT-PCR was carried out with HTBI primers, and a multiplex PCR formed the second round. TCRdb itself ran the multiplex PCR reads through MiXCR, one entry per CDR3 protein. The sample yields 650,000 to 800,000 distinct CDR3 sequences, approximately 39% seen once. The V and J ends lost 5 bases and 7 bases respectively, with 11 bases between them. Germline lookup yields CDR1 ENHRY and CDR2 SYGVKD. The CDR3 length is 12 residues. The sample is drawn from a study of Graves' ophthalmopathy and Graves' hyperthyroidism. Study-wide points: Most expanded thyroid clonotypes above 0.001 frequency also appeared in blood. The model's ophthalmopathy progression predictions had about 71% sensitivity and over 72% specificity.

The source material was peripheral blood. This clonotype was sampled from an adult man with Graves' ophthalmopathy. The rearrangement links TRBV10-3 to TRBJ2-5; D perhaps matches TRBD2 (5 bases). The CDR3 DNA sequence: TGTGCCATCAGTTACTCTGGAGGGACCCAGTACTTC. This encodes CAISYSGGTQYF.